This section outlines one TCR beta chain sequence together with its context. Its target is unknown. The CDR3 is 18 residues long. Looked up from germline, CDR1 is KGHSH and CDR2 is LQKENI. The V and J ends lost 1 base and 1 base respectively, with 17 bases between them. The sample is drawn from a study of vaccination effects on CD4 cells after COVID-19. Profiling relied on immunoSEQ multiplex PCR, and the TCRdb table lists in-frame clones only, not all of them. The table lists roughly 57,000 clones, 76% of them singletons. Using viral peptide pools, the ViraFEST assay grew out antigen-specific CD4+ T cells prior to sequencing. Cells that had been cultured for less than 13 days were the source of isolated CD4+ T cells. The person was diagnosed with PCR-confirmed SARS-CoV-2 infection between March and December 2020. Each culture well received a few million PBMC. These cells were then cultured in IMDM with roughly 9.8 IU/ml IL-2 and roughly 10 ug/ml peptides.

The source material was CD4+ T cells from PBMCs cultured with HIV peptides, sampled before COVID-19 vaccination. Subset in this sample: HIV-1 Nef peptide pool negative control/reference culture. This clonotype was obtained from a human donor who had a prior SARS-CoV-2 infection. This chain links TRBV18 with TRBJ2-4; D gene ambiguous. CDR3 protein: CASSPLVPLGLAKNIQYF. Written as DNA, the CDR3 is TGTGCCAGCTCACCACTCGTCCCCTTGGGGTTGGCCAAAAACATTCAGTACTTC.